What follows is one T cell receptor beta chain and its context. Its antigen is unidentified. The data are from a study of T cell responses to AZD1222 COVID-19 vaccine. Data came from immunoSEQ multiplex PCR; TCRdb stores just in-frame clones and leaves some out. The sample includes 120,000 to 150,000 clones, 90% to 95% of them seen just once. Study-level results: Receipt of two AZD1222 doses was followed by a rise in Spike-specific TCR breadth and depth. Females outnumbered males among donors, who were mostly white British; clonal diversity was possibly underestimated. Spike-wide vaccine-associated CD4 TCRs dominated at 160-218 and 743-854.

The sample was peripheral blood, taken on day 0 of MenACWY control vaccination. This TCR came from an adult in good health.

Written as DNA, the CDR3 is TGTGCCAGCAGCCCCATTGGCCCGTTCTCCTACGAGCAGTACTTC. As protein: CASSPIGPFSYEQYF. The rearrangement joins TRBV7-9 to TRBJ2-7; no firm D call. V shed 5 bases and J shed 0 bases, with 14 bases lying between them. Germline V lookup: CDR1 SEHNR, CDR2 FQNEAQ (reference sequence). The CDR3 extends over 15 amino acids.